What follows describes a single T cell receptor beta chain. What it recognizes is unknown. Germline V gene sequence: CDR1 MGHRA, CDR2 YSYEKL. CDR3 length: 18 residues. The junction had 10 bases not matched to a gene; V was cut back by 1 base and J by 7 bases. This entry comes from a study of cytomegalovirus exposure and HLA in healthy donors. Study results and limitations: Researchers counted around 160 TCR beta chains as cytomegalovirus-associated.

The PCR used 60 Vbeta and 13 Jbeta primers. Produced via immunoSEQ multiplex PCR; TCRdb's table is partial and in-frame only. The sample has under 150,000 clones, over 60% seen once; the top ten hold roughly 6.1%. The clonotype comes from a woman aged 40 to 55 in good health and CMV-seronegative. Sequenced sample: PBMCs. The gene calls are TRBV4-1 and TRBJ2-2; 12 nucleotides agree with TRBD2. The CDR3 nucleotides are TGCGCCAGCAGCCAAGGCAGACTAGCGGGAGAATTAGGCGGGGAGCTGTTTTTT. Protein product: CASSQGRLAGELGGELFF.